The rows below give T cell receptor beta chains drawn from one sample of a study of cytomegalovirus exposure and HLA in healthy donors. The repertoire was sequenced with immunoSEQ multiplex PCR; TCRdb's copy has only in-frame clones and lacks some. The repertoire holds more than 200,000 clones, with around 90% as singletons. The specimen sequenced was PBMCs. The origin of the receptors is a woman aged 30 to 39 in good health and CMV-seronegative. Each CDR3 is given with its conserved first and last residue. A D gene is named only where the DNA matches it firmly. A clone size is listed for some rows: how often the clone was seen (once, few, many), or a class if it is expanded.

v_call	d_call	clone_size	j_call	cdr3_aa	cdr3_nt
TRBV10-2	TRBD1	-	TRBJ2-7	CASTPDRGSSYEQYF	TGCGCCAGCACCCCAGACAGGGGAAGCTCCTACGAGCAGTACTTC
TRBV11-2	TRBD2	-	TRBJ2-3	CASSTGLAGRADTQYF	TGTGCCAGCAGCACGGGACTAGCGGGAAGAGCGGATACGCAGTATTTT
TRBV7-6	TRBD1	-	TRBJ2-5	CASSEDTGGNGETQYF	TGTGCCAGCAGCGAAGACACAGGGGGCAACGGGGAGACCCAGTACTTC
TRBV7-5	-	-	TRBJ2-5	CVRSLRGEGKTQYF	TGTGTCAGAAGCTTAAGGGGGGAAGGGAAGACCCAGTACTTC
TRBV5-1	-	-	TRBJ2-2	CASSWTGELFF	TGCGCCAGCAGCTGGACAGGGGAGCTGTTTTTT
TRBV27	TRBD1	once	TRBJ1-1	CASNTGGIRASSEAFF	TGTGCCAGTAACACAGGGGGCATTAGGGCGAGCTCTGAAGCTTTCTTT
TRBV5-1	TRBD1	-	TRBJ2-7	CASSGTGSAYEQYF	TGCGCCAGCAGTGGGACAGGTTCAGCCTACGAGCAGTACTTC
TRBV10-3	-	once	TRBJ1-2	CAISSAGSYGYTF	TGTGCCATCAGTTCAGCAGGTAGCTATGGCTACACCTTC
TRBV28	TRBD2	-	TRBJ2-7	CASSSRDGSGINYEQYF	TGTGCCAGCAGTTCACGGGATGGTAGCGGGATCAACTACGAGCAGTACTTC
TRBV9	-	-	TRBJ2-2	CASSVGGDTGELFF	TGTGCCAGCAGCGTTGGCGGAGACACCGGGGAGCTGTTTTTT
TRBV5-6	-	-	TRBJ1-5	CASSLDGPGDQPQHF	TGTGCCAGCAGCTTAGACGGTCCGGGGGATCAGCCCCAGCATTTT
TRBV5-6	-	-	TRBJ1-1	CASSLLAEAFF	TGTGCCAGCAGCTTGTTGGCTGAAGCTTTCTTT
TRBV27	-	-	TRBJ2-5	CASSLNREETQYF	TGTGCCAGCAGTCTCAACAGGGAGGAGACCCAGTACTTC
TRBV19	-	-	TRBJ1-5	CASSMSGSNQPQHF	TGTGCCAGTAGTATGTCAGGAAGCAATCAGCCCCAGCATTTT
TRBV6-5	TRBD2	-	TRBJ2-5	CASSLGGRVETQYF	TGTGCCAGCAGTCTAGGAGGGAGGGTAGAGACCCAGTACTTC
TRBV28	TRBD1	-	TRBJ2-4	CASSPISQGAAKNIQYF	TGTGCCAGCAGCCCGATCTCACAGGGGGCGGCCAAAAACATTCAGTACTTC
TRBV29-1	-	-	TRBJ2-7	CSACPDTLPYEQYF	TGCAGCGCTTGTCCGGACACCCTACCCTACGAGCAGTACTTC
TRBV2	-	-	TRBJ2-1	CASRADGTAIEQFF	TGTGCCAGCAGGGCAGACGGGACGGCTATCGAGCAGTTCTTC
TRBV6-5	-	-	TRBJ1-2	CASTVPLSGYGYTF	TGTGCCAGCACCGTACCCCTAAGCGGCTATGGCTACACCTTC
TRBV4-3	-	-	TRBJ1-2	CASSQEFGVFATF	TGCGCCAGCAGCCAAGAGTTTGGGGTCTTCGCCACCTTC